This T cell receptor (beta chain) was identified in a study of molecular identifiers for immune sequencing clone quantification. Overall study results and limits: Clones carrying above 20 RNA copies accounted for over 97% of effector molecules, under 1% in naive cells. Amid roughly 1 million naive cells, spiked Jurkat TCR RNA from one cell was reportedly still detectable.

TCRdb fed the PCR reads into MiXCR, producing one record per CDR3 protein. The sample holds 9,800 or so distinct CDR3 sequences, just under 20% seen once. The CDR3 runs 15 residues. With 3 bases clipped from V and 10 bases from J, the junction kept 7 bases outside the gene matches. This clonotype was picked up a small number of times. Its antigen is not identified. The specimen sequenced was naive CD8+ T cells from blood, with Jurkat cell RNA spiked in. The subset denotes: FACS-sorted CD8+CD4-CCR7+CD45RA+ naive T cells. The rearrangement joins TRBV12-3 or TRBV12-4 to TRBJ2-1; 12 nucleotides agree with TRBD2. This receptor was taken from a human donor in good health. Some libraries in this study had Jurkat cell RNA spiked in. The CDR3 protein is CASSLVLAGGLEQFF. The CDR3 region has the DNA TGTGCCAGCAGTTTGGTCCTAGCGGGGGGGCTCGAGCAGTTCTTC.